This is a list of T cell receptor beta chains from one sample in a study of beta chain bispecific antibodies for T cell cancers. Antigens of these TCRs are unknown. Each CDR3 protein is one row after TCRdb ran MiXCR on the 5' RACE reads. The repertoire holds more than 15,000 distinct CDR3 sequences, around 2.1% seen once, with roughly 7.2% in the top ten. Sequencing used healthy donor T cells cultured with leukemia cells. Receptor source: a human donor in good health. Some clones in this sample may be carry-over from other donors' samples. Each CDR3 is given without its conserved first and last residue. The D gene is left open where the match is weak. Clone size is given as once, few, many or a size class.

V: TRBV18
size: many
J: TRBJ1-6
D: TRBD1
CDR3: ASSPRGQGSPLH

V: TRBV19
size: many
J: TRBJ2-7
D: TRBD1
CDR3: ATSGGPRPYEQY

V: TRBV6-5
size: many
J: TRBJ2-7
D: NA
CDR3: ASSYNPATEQY

V: TRBV27
size: medium-sized
J: TRBJ2-1
D: TRBD2
CDR3: ASSPPPRAGGLSSYNEQF

V: TRBV29-1
size: many
J: TRBJ2-7
D: TRBD2
CDR3: SVEGLAGNYEQY

V: TRBV20-1
size: medium-sized
J: TRBJ2-7
D: NA
CDR3: SAPGRGQADEQY

V: TRBV6-6
size: many
J: TRBJ1-2
D: NA
CDR3: PHKREYT

V: TRBV27
size: many
J: TRBJ2-3
D: NA
CDR3: ASSGTVTDTQY

V: TRBV10-3
size: many
J: TRBJ1-1
D: NA
CDR3: AISGREPATEAF

V: TRBV27
size: medium-sized
J: TRBJ2-5
D: TRBD2
CDR3: ASSPTSGGIQETQY

V: TRBV7-9
size: medium-sized
J: TRBJ2-3
D: NA
CDR3: ASSFTDTQY